Described below is a single TCR beta chain sequence and its context. Its matching antigen is unknown. Repertoires were generated with immunoSEQ multiplex PCR, while TCRdb's copy carries only in-frame clones and drops some. The sample has 140,000 to 150,000 clones, more than 75% seen once. V shed 8 bases and J 1 base; nucleotides not matched to a gene: 7. Per germline, CDR1 LNHDA and CDR2 SQIVND (reference sequence). The CDR3 is made up of 15 amino acids. The sample originates from a study of T cell responses to AZD1222 COVID-19 vaccine. Study-level points and caveats: It was only after the peak T cell response that any repertoires were sampled. Spike-specific TCR depth and breadth grew after two AZD1222 doses. Mostly white British, mostly female donors; authors suggested clonal diversity may be underestimated.

This TCR was sampled from an adult in good health. This specimen was peripheral blood, taken on day 0 of MenACWY control vaccination. The rearrangement uses TRBV19 and TRBJ1-1, with TRBD1 identical over 10 bases. For the CDR3, the DNA is TGTGCCAGTTCGACAGGGGGCGTAAAGAACACTGAAGCTTTCTTT. Its protein product is CASSTGGVKNTEAFF.